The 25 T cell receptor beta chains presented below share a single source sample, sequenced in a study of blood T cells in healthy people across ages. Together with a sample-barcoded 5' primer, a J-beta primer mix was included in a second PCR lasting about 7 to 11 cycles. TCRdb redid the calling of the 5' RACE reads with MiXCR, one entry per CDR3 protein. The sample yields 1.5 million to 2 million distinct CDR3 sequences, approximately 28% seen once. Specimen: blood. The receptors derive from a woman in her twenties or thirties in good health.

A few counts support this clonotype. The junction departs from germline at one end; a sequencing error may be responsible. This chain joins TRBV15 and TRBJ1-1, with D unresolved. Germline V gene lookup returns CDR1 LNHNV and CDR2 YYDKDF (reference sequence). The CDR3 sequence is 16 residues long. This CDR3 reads CATSRVPTLGTDEVFF. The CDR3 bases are TGTGCCACCAGCAGAGTCCCCACCCTGGGCACGGATGAAGTTTTCTTT.

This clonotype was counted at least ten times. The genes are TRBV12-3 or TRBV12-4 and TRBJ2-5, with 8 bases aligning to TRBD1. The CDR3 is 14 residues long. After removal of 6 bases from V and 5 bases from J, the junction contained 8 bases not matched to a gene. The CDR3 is CASSQDRDRETQYF. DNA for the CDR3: TGTGCCAGCAGCCAAGACAGGGACAGGGAGACCCAGTACTTC.

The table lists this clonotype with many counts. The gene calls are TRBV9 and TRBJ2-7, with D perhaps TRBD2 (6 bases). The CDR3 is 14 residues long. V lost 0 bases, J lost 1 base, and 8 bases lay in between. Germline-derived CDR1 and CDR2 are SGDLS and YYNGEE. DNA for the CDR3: TGTGCCAGCAGCGTAGGACTAGGATCCTACGAGCAGTACTTC. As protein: CASSVGLGSYEQYF.

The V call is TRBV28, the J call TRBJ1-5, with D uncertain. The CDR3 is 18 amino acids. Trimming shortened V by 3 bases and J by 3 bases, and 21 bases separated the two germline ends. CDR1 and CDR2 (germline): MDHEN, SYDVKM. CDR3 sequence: CASSFPPELLTNNQPQHF. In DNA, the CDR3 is TGTGCCAGCAGTTTCCCCCCCGAGTTGCTCACGAACAATCAGCCCCAGCATTTT.

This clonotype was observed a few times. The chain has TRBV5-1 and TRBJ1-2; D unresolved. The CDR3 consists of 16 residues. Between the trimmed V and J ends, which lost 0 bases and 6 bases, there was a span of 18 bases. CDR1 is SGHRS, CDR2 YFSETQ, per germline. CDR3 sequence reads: CASSLAPDRGRDGYTF. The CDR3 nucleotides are TGCGCCAGCAGCTTGGCCCCGGATCGGGGTAGGGATGGCTACACCTTC.

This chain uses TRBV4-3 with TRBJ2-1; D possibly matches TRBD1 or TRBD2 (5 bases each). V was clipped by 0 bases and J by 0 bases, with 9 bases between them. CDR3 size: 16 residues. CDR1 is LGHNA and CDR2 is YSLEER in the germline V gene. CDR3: CASSQDKGSSYNEQFF. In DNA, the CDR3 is TGCGCCAGCAGCCAAGATAAGGGGAGCTCCTACAATGAGCAGTTCTTC.

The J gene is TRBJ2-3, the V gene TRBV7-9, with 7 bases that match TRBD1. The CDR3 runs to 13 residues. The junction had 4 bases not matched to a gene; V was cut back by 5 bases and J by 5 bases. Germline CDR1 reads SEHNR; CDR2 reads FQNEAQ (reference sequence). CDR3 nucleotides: TGTGCCAGCAGCCCACGACAGGGAGATACGCAGTATTTT. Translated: CASSPRQGDTQYF.

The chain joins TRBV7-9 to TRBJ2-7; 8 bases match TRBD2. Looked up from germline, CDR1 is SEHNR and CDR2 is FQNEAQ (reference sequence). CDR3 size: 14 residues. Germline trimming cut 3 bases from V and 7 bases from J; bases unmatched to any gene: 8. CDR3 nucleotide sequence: TGTGCCAGCAGCTTCTGGCGTAGCGGGGATGAGCAGTACTTC. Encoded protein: CASSFWRSGDEQYF.

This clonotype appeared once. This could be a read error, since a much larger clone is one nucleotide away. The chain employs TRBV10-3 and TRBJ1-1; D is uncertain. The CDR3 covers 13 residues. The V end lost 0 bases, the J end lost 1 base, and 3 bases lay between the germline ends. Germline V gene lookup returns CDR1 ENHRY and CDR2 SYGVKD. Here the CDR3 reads CAISESTNTEAFF. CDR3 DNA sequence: TGTGCCATCAGTGAGTCAACGAACACTGAAGCTTTCTTT.

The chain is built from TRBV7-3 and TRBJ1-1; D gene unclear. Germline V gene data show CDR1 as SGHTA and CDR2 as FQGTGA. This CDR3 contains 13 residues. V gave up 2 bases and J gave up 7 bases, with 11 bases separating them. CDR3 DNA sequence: TGTGCCAGCAGCTTACGGGAAAGCGGTGAAGCTTTCTTT. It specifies CASSLRESGEAFF.

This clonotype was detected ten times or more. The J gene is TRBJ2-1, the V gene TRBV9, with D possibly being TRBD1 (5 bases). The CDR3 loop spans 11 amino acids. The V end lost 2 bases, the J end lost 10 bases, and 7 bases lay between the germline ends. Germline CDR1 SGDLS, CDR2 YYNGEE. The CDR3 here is CASSVSGEQFF. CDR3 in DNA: TGTGCCAGCAGCGTGTCAGGGGAGCAGTTCTTC.

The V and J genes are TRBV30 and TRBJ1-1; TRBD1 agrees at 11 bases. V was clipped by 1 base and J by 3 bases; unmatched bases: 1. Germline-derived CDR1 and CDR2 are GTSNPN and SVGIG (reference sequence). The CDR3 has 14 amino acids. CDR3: CAWSAGQGDTEAFF. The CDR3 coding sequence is TGTGCCTGGAGTGCGGGACAGGGGGACACTGAAGCTTTCTTT.

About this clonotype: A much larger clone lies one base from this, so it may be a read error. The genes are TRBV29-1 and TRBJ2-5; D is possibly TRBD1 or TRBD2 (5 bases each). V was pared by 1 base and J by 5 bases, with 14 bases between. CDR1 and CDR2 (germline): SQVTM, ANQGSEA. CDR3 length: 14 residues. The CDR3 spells CSVEAGTGWETQYF. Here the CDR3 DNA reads TGCAGCGTTGAAGCGGGGACGGGTTGGGAGACCCAGTACTTC.

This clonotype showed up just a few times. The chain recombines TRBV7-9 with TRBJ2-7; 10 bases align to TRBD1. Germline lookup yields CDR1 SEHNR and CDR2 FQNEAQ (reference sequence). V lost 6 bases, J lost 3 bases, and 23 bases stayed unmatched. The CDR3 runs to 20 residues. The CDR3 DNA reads TGTGCCAGCAGTCAATCGCCGGGACAGGGGATGGGGGGGACAAACTACGAGCAGTACTTC. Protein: CASSQSPGQGMGGTNYEQYF.

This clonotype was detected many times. In DNA form, the CDR3 reads TGTGCCAGCAGCGTTGGACAGGGAAAAGAGACCCAGTACTTC. Translating it yields CASSVGQGKETQYF. This rearrangement joins TRBV9 to TRBJ2-5, with 8 nucleotides matching TRBD1. J lost 3 bases, V lost 2 bases, and 3 bases had no gene match. Germline V gene sequence: CDR1 SGDLS, CDR2 YYNGEE. CDR3 length: 14 residues.

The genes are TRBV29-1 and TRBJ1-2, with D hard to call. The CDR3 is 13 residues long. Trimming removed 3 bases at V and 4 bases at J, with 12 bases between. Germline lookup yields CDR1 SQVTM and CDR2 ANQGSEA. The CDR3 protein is CSVERMNGYGYTF. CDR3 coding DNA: TGCAGCGTTGAGAGGATGAATGGCTATGGCTACACCTTC.

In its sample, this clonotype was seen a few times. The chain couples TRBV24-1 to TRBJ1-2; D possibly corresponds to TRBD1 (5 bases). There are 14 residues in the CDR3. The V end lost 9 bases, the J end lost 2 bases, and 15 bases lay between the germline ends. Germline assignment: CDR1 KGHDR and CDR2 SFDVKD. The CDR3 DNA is TGTGCCACCTCTCCGGTCAGGGAGAACTATGGCTACACCTTC. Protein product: CATSPVRENYGYTF.

In nucleotides, the CDR3 is TGTGCCAACAAAAAAGGGGGGTTCTACGAGCAGTACTTC. Encoded protein: CANKKGGFYEQYF. The rearrangement uses TRBV12-3 or TRBV12-4 and TRBJ2-7; perhaps D is TRBD1 or TRBD2 (6 bases each). Trimming took 10 bases from V and 3 from J, leaving 16 bases between them. There are 13 residues in the CDR3.

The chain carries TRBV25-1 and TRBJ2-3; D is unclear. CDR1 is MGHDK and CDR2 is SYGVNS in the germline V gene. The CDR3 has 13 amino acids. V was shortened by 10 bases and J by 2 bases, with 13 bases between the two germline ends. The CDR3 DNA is TGTGCCACCTCATGGGCTAACACAGATACGCAGTATTTT. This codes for CATSWANTDTQYF.

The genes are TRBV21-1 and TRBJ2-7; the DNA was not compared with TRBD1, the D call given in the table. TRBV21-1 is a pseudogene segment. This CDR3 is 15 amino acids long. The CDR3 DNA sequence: TGTGCCAGGCAACAGGCGGGCAATACAAGCTACGAGCAGTACTTC. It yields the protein CARQQAGNTSYEQYF.

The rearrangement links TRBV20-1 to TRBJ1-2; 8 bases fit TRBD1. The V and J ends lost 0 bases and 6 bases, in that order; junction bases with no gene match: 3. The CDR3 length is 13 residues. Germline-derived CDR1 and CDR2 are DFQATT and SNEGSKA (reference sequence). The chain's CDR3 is CSARDRGRDGYTF. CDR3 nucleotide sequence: TGCAGTGCTAGAGACAGGGGGCGAGATGGCTACACCTTC.

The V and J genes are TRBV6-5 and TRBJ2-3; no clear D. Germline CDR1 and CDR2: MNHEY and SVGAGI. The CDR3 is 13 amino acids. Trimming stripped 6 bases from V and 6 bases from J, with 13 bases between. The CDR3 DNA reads TGTGCCAGCAGCAACAGTCTTACGGATACGCAGTATTTT. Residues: CASSNSLTDTQYF.

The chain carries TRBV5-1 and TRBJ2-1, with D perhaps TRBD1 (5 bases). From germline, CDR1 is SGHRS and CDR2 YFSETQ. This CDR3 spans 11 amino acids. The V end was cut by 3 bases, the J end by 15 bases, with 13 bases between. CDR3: CASSSDTSRFF. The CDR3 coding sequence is TGCGCCAGCAGCTCGGACACATCAAGGTTCTTC.

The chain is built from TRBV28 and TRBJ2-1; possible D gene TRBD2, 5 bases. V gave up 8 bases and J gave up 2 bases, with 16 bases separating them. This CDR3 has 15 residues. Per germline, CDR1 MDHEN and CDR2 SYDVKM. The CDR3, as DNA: TGTGCCAGCCGTGGGGAGCCGCGGGCCTACAATGAGCAGTTCTTC. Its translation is CASRGEPRAYNEQFF.

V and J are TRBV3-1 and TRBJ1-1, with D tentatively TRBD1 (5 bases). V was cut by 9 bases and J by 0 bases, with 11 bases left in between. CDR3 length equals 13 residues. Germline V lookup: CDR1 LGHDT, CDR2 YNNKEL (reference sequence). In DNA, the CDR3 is TGTGCCAGTGCCATGGGGCTGAACACTGAAGCTTTCTTT. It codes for CASAMGLNTEAFF.